This T cell receptor beta chain was retrieved from a study of blood T cells in healthy people across ages. The germline V gene encodes CDR1 SGHTA and CDR2 FQGTGA. The CDR3 loop spans 14 amino acids. J was trimmed by 3 bases and V by 5 bases; bases with no gene match: 6. A sample-barcoded 5' primer and a J-beta primer mix were used in a second PCR of roughly 7 to 11 cycles. MiXCR was run by TCRdb on the 5' RACE reads, yielding one entry per CDR3 protein. This table has around 1,900,000 distinct CDR3 sequences, 35% to 50% appearing once. Donors gave roughly 10 milliliters of peripheral blood apiece. Total RNA was extracted at no less than 5.5 micrograms per sample.

The receptor was isolated from a human donor in good health. Sequenced material: blood. The genes are TRBV7-3 and TRBJ2-5; 7 bases align to TRBD1. CDR3 DNA: TGTGCCAGCAGCCCCAAGACAGGGAAAGAGACCCAGTACTTC. Translated: CASSPKTGKETQYF.